Reported below is one TCR beta chain. Its antigen is undetermined. TCRdb passed the reads through MiXCR, listing each CDR3 protein once. The sample lists around 340,000 distinct CDR3 sequences, 25% to 35% occurring once. This CDR3 has 15 residues. In germline, CDR1 is MDHEN, CDR2 SYDVKM. Trimming left V 2 bases short and J 7 bases short, with 14 bases between. The sample is drawn from a study of T cell repertoires in cytomegalovirus infection. Study-level information: In the study, CMV epitopes included recently identified HLA-C-restricted and well-studied HLA-B-restricted ones. The public TCR beta signatures pointed to both CMV infection and matching HLA type. Study results and limitations: HLA-C-restricted CMV-specific TCR beta clonotypes prevailed in the ex vivo response.

The receptor was derived from a human donor in good health (CMV status not recorded). Some clones in this sample may be carry-over from other donors' samples. The sequences come from cultured PBMCs, collected from culture after CMV antigen stimulation. The V call is TRBV28, the J call TRBJ2-2; a possible D gene is TRBD2 (6 bases). DNA of the CDR3: TGTGCCAGCAGTTTACGTCTAAGGGGAGGCGGGGAGCTGTTTTTT. Encoded protein: CASSLRLRGGGELFF.